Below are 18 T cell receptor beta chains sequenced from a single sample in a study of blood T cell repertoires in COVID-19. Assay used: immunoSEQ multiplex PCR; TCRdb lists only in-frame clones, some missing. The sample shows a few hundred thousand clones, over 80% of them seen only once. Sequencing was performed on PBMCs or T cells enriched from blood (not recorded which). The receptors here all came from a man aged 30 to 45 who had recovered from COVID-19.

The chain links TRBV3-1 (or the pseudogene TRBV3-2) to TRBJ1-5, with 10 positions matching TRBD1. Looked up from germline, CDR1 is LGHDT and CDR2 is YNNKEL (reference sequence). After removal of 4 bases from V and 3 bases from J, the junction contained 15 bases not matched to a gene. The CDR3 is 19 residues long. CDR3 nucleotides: TGTGCCAGCAGCCCCGAAGGGACCCGGGACAGGGGAAACAATCAGCCCCAGCATTTT. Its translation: CASSPEGTRDRGNNQPQHF.

The CDR3: CASSLSHRGNTEAFF. In DNA, the CDR3 is TGTGCCAGCAGCTTATCCCACAGGGGGAACACTGAAGCTTTCTTT. The V and J genes are TRBV7-2 and TRBJ1-1, with 7 bases matching TRBD1. The CDR3 length is 15 residues. Germline values: CDR1 SGHTA, CDR2 FQGNSA. With V trimmed by 2 bases and J by 1 base, 4 bases remained unmatched.

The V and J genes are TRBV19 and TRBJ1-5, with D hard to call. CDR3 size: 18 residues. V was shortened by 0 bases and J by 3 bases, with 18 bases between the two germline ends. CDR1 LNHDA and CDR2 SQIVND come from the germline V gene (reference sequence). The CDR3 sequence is CASSIDLLPRNINQPQHF. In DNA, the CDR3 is TGTGCCAGTAGTATAGACCTCTTACCCAGGAACATCAATCAGCCCCAGCATTTT.

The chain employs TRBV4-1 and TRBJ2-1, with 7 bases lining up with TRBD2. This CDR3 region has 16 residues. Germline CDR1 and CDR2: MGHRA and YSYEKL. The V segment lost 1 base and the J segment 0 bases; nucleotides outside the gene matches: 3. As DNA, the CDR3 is TGCGCCAGCAGCCAAGTATGGGGGGGCTCCTACAATGAGCAGTTCTTC. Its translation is CASSQVWGGSYNEQFF.

DNA of the CDR3: TGTGCCAGCGGAGACCTTTACCTCTACGAGCAGTACTTC. The encoded protein is CASGDLYLYEQYF. V gene TRBV28 combines with J gene TRBJ2-7, with D unclear. The germline CDR1 and CDR2 sequences are MDHEN and SYDVKM. V lost 8 bases, J lost 3 bases, and 14 bases lay in between. This CDR3 contains 13 residues.

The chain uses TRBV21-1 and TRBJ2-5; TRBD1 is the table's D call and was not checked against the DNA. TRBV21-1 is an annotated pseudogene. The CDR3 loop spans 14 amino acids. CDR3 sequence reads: CASNRQGPSETQYF. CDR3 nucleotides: TGTGCCAGCAACCGACAGGGACCCTCAGAGACCCAGTACTTC.

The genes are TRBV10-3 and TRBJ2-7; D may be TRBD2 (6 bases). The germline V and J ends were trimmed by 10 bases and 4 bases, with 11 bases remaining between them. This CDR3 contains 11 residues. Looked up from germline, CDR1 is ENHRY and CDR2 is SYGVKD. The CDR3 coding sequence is TGTGCCACTTCCGGGACTTACGAGCAGTACTTC. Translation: CATSGTYEQYF.

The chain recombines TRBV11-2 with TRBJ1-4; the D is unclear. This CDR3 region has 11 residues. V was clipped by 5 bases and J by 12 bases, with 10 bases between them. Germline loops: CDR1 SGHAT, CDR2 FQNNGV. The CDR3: CASSDGPQLFF. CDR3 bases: TGTGCCAGCAGCGATGGGCCCCAACTGTTTTTT.

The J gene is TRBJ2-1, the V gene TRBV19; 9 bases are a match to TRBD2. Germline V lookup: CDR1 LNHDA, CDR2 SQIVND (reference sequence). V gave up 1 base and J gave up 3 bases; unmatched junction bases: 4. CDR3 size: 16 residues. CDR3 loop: CASSIAPLAGYNEQFF. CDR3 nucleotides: TGTGCCAGTAGTATAGCTCCACTAGCGGGCTACAATGAGCAGTTCTTC.

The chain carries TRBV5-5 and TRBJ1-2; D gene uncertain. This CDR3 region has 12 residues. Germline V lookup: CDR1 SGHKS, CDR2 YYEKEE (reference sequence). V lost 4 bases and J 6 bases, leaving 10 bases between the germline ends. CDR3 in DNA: TGTGCCAGCAGCAGATACAGTGATGGCTACACCTTC. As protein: CASSRYSDGYTF.

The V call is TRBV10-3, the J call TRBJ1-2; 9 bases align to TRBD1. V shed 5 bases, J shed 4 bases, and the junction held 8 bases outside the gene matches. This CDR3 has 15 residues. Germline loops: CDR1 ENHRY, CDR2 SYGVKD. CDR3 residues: CAISPPGQGTYGYTF. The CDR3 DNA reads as TGTGCCATCAGTCCTCCGGGACAGGGCACCTATGGCTACACCTTC.

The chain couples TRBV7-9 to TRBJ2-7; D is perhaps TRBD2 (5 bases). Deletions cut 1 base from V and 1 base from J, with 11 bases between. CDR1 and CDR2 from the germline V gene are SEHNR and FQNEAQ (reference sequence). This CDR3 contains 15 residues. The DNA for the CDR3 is TGTGCCAGCAGCTTAGTCTCGACTACTTCCTACGAGCAGTACTTC. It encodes CASSLVSTTSYEQYF.

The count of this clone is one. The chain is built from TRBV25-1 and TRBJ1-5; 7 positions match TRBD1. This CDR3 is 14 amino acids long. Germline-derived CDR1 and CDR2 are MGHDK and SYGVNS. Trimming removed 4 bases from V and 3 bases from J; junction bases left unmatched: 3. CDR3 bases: TGTGCCAGCAGTGTACAGGGGAACAATCAGCCCCAGCATTTT. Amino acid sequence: CASSVQGNNQPQHF.

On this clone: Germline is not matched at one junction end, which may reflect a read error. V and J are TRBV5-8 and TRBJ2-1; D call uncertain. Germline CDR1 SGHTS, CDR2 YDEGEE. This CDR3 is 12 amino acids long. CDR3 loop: CASSRDGVFRVF. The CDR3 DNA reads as TGTGCCAGCAGCCGCGACGGAGTATTTCGAGTCTTC.

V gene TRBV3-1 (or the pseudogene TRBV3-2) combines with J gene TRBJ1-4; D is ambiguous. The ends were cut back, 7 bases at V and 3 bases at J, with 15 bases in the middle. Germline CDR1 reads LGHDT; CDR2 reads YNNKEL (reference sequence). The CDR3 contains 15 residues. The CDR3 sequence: CASTELLGPNEKLFF. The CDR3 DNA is TGTGCCAGCACCGAACTCTTGGGCCCTAATGAAAAACTGTTTTTT.

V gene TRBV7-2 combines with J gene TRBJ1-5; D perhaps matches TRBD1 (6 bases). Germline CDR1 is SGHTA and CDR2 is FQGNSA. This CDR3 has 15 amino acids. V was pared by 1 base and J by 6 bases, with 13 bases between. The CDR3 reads CASSLVQGKGQPQHF. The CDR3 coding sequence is TGTGCCAGCAGCTTAGTACAGGGAAAGGGTCAGCCCCAGCATTTT.

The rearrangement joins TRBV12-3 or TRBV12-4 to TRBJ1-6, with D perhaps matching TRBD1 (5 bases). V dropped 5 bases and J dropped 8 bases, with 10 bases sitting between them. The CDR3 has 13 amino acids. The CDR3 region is CASSGQVDSPLHF. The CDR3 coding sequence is TGTGCCAGCAGTGGACAAGTTGATTCACCCCTCCACTTT.

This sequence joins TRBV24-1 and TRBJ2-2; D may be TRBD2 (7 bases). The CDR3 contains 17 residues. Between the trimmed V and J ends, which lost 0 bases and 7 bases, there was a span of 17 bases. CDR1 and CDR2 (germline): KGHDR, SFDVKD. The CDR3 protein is CATSDLWGGRLGGELFF. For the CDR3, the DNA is TGTGCCACCAGTGATTTGTGGGGGGGGCGTCTCGGCGGGGAGCTGTTTTTT.